This TCR beta chain was captured by sequencing in a study of blood T cell repertoires in COVID-19 (TCRdb year 2020). Study-level background: The collaborator samples originated in the United States, Italy and Spain and spanned the acute and convalescent phases of COVID-19. The material from the prospective study consisted of cDNA or gDNA derived from T cells, B-cell-depleted T cells, or PBMCs. Subjects who had been exposed to COVID-19, were actively infected with it, or had recovered from it provided the deeply sampled blood TCRbeta repertoires that made up the dataset. The repertoires were released in a freely available public database meant as a resource for research on the immune response to SARS-CoV-2. Samples came from the ongoing ImmuneRACE study (first 160 participants) plus 1,254 subjects from 6 global collaborators. A de-identified subject ID, COVID-19 status, age in years and sex were almost always included in the sample metadata. Where HLA class I and class II types were available, the types were taken from metadata supplied by the sample provider, not from assay-based typing. General conclusions and limits of the study: Clinical and demographic metadata were provided uncurated, with the amount varying by source and participant.

The immunoSEQ Assay, a bias-controlled multiplex PCR, was used to amplify TCRbeta CDR3 regions from genomic DNA. The authors' pipeline ran thus. The number of nucleated cells in each sample was estimated by amplification of reference gene primers within the assay. Sequence reads were collapsed and filtered to measure the absolute abundance of every unique TCRbeta CDR3 rearrangement. Productive Simpson clonality was computed per sample as the square root of Simpson's diversity index over productive rearrangements. TCRdb re-hosts the immuneACCESS table, in-frame sequences only. Its copies lack some clones; in the studies checked, an unresolved V gene accounts for under half of them, and the cause for the rest is not known. V and J calls and clone size are copied from that table; D and trimming were computed from the DNA. For this sample the table gives just under 50,000 clones, of which roughly 85% were detected only once. The ten largest clones take up 20% to 30% of the sample.

Whole blood was collected in K2EDTA tubes by collaborating institutions according to the institutions' own protocols. For TCRbeta analysis, collaborators shipped samples as frozen whole blood, isolated PBMCs, or DNA extracted from either of those sample types. A note on this clone: There is no known antigen for this receptor. Base qualities were left out, and no much larger clone turns up one base away.

As encoded in the germline V gene (reference sequence), CDR1 is GTSNPN while CDR2 is SVGIG. Inclusive of the bounding cysteine and phenylalanine, the CDR3 is 13 residues long. Only CDR3 DNA is held: 39 bases, read in frame from base 1. The germline V and J ends show losses of 1 base and 6 bases respectively, and no gene match explains 2 bases of the junction. The chain links TRBV30 with TRBJ1-4; 7 bases in the middle match TRBD1. The sequenced sample consisted of peripheral blood. This sequence was found in a man between 65 and 85 years old with acute or convalescent COVID-19. The base sequence is TGTGCCTGGAGTGAGACAGGGTATGAAAAACTGTTTTTT. Its product reads: CAWSETGYEKLFF.